The 7 T cell receptor beta chains given below trace back to one sample, sequenced in a study of cytomegalovirus exposure and HLA in healthy donors. Primers included in the PCR were 60 Vbeta and 13 Jbeta primers. Assay used: immunoSEQ multiplex PCR; TCRdb lists only in-frame clones, some missing. The repertoire includes roughly 160,000 clones, about four fifths of them detected once, and 8% to 10% sits in the top ten. Sequencing input: PBMCs. The receptors were sampled from a male donor in good health and CMV-seropositive.

This clone was picked up many times. The rearrangement links TRBV11-3 to TRBJ2-7; D remains unclear. V was shortened by 5 bases and J by 3 bases, with 17 bases between the two germline ends. The CDR3 length is 15 residues. Germline V gene data show CDR1 as SGHNT and CDR2 as YENEEA. The CDR3: CASSLTAGTIYEQYF. The CDR3 nucleotides are TGTGCCAGCAGCCTGACGGCAGGAACCATCTACGAGCAGTACTTC.

The chain has TRBV5-5 and TRBJ1-5; D possibly corresponds to TRBD1 (5 bases). Germline loops: CDR1 SGHKS, CDR2 YYEKEE (reference sequence). Between the trimmed V and J ends, which lost 4 bases and 4 bases, there was a span of 15 bases. This CDR3 region has 15 residues. CDR3 amino acids: CASSPVPGGNQPQHF. CDR3 DNA: TGTGCCAGCAGCCCCGTCCCGGGGGGTAATCAGCCCCAGCATTTT. Filled out from reference TRBV5-5 and TRBJ1-5, the complete variable domain reads DAGVTQSPTHLIKTRGQQVTLRCSPISGHKSVSWYQQVLGQGPQFIFQYYEKEERGRGNFPDRFSARQFPNYSSELNVNALLLGDSALYLCASSPVPGGNQPQHFGDGTRLSIL.

This clone turned up a few times. V usage is TRBV2 and J usage is TRBJ2-1, with a tentative D call TRBD2 (7 bases). The CDR3 contains 20 residues. The germline CDR1 and CDR2 sequences are SNHLY and FYNNEI. Trimming left V 4 bases short and J 0 bases short, with 25 bases between. This CDR3 reads CASSVEGGPKRPSSYNEQFF. In nucleotides, the CDR3 is TGTGCCAGCAGTGTTGAGGGGGGGCCAAAACGGCCTAGCTCCTACAATGAGCAGTTCTTC. Drawing the rest from reference TRBV2 and TRBJ2-1, the complete variable domain is EPEVTQTPSHQVTQMGQEVILRCVPISNHLYFYWYRQILGQKVEFLVSFYNNEISEKSEIFDDQFSVERPDGSNFTLKIRSTKLEDSAMYFCASSVEGGPKRPSSYNEQFFGPGTRLTVL.

The chain combines TRBV6-1 with TRBJ1-4, with TRBD1 matching over 8 bases. The V and J ends lost 1 base and 8 bases, in that order; junction bases with no gene match: 9. From germline, CDR1 is MNHNS and CDR2 SASEGT. This CDR3 has 16 residues. CDR3 coding DNA: TGTGCCAGCAGTGAAGTAGGGGACAGGCGGTGGGAAAAACTGTTTTTT. Translation: CASSEVGDRRWEKLFF.

This clone showed up just once. The CDR3 region has the DNA TGTGCCAGCAGTCGCGGGGATACGCAGTATTTT. The encoded protein is CASSRGDTQYF. The rearrangement links TRBV6-5 to TRBJ2-3; D possibly corresponds to TRBD2 (5 bases). CDR1 MNHEY and CDR2 SVGAGI come from the germline V gene. V was pared by 5 bases and J by 6 bases, with 6 bases between. The CDR3 totals 11 residues.

The chain has TRBV18 and TRBJ2-3; D gene unclear. The germline V gene encodes CDR1 KGHSH and CDR2 LQKENI. There are 13 residues in the CDR3. The V gene lost 2 bases and the J gene lost 5 bases, with 8 bases spanning the gap. The CDR3 sequence is CASSPVPVDTQYF. The CDR3 DNA sequence: TGTGCCAGCTCACCAGTGCCGGTAGATACGCAGTATTTT.

The count of this clone is one. This rearrangement joins TRBV11-3 to TRBJ2-3; 9 bases align to TRBD1. The V gene's germline CDR1 is SGHNT and CDR2 YENEEA. Trimming cost V 8 bases and J 2 bases; bases outside gene matches: 5. The CDR3 length is 14 residues. The CDR3 is CASSTGGYTDTQYF. The CDR3 DNA sequence: TGTGCCAGCTCGACAGGGGGTTACACAGATACGCAGTATTTT.